The rows below give T cell receptor beta chains drawn from one sample of a study of quantifying T cell responses using KT2 cells. TCRdb reanalysed the UMI-ligation and nested PCR reads using MiXCR and keeps one entry per CDR3 protein. This sample carries tens of thousands of distinct CDR3 sequences, 7.3% of them seen once, and the ten largest clones take about 15%. Sequenced: PBMCs spiked with cells of the T cell clone KT2. The receptors were sampled from a human donor. Each CDR3 is given without its conserved first and last residue. A D gene is named only where the DNA matches it firmly. Only part of the rows carry a size: once, few, many, or a class if the clone is expanded.

NA	many	TRBV20-1	TRBJ2-1	SAVTPSGYNEQF
TRBD1	few	TRBV12-3/TRBV12-4	TRBJ1-6	ASRAGGSSYNSPLH
NA	many	TRBV28	TRBJ2-3	ASGATDTQY
NA	few	TRBV25-1	TRBJ2-7	ASTESNSYEQY
TRBD1	many	TRBV5-1	TRBJ2-3	ASSISTGGSADTQY
NA	NA	TRBV11-2	TRBJ1-1	ASSGQNTEAF
NA	many	TRBV7-2	TRBJ1-1	ASSLAVGGDLGITEAF
NA	many	TRBV6-2/TRBV6-3	TRBJ2-1	ASSRRDPSYNEQF
NA	NA	TRBV7-8	TRBJ2-3	ASRDRGNPTDTQY
NA	many	TRBV29-1	TRBJ2-5	SVDGGIPKETQY
TRBD1	NA	TRBV5-1	TRBJ1-2	ASSPTGVDGYT
TRBD1	many	TRBV3-1	TRBJ1-1	ASSHQTGFTEAF
NA	many	TRBV2	TRBJ2-4	ASSYGVSRGY
TRBD1	few	TRBV29-1	TRBJ1-1	SAQTGGSTEAF
NA	many	TRBV4-2	TRBJ2-7	ASSQVDRDLYEQY
NA	NA	TRBV6-6	TRBJ2-7	ASSYSVRSPAYEQY
NA	many	TRBV2	TRBJ1-6	ASTLGRVVSLH
NA	few	TRBV3-1	TRBJ2-5	ASSQLGTQETQY
NA	many	TRBV5-1	TRBJ2-7	ASSLTGEQY
TRBD2	NA	TRBV20-1	TRBJ2-1	SASLAGVGANEQF
NA	few	TRBV6-5	TRBJ1-2	ASSYGSAGFMDYGYT
TRBD2	few	TRBV2	TRBJ2-4	ASSPAGLAKNIQY
NA	many	TRBV7-6	TRBJ1-5	ASSLNSNQPQH
TRBD2	few	TRBV9	TRBJ2-2	ASSPKPSGNTGELF
NA	many	TRBV20-1	TRBJ1-3	SARDARGPSGNTIY
NA	many	TRBV28	TRBJ1-1	ASSSNTEAF
NA	NA	TRBV6-2/TRBV6-3	TRBJ1-5	ASSRGSSNQPQH
TRBD2	few	TRBV29-1	TRBJ2-3	SVSGDGTDTQY
NA	NA	TRBV7-2	TRBJ2-7	ASSLALAAYEQY
TRBD2	NA	TRBV4-2	TRBJ2-6	ASSQEWEGSGANVLT
NA	few	TRBV9	TRBJ2-2	ASSEGLLNTGELF
NA	many	TRBV2	TRBJ2-1	ASSSDRVYNEQF
TRBD1	NA	TRBV29-1	TRBJ2-7	SVFQGARGEQY
NA	few	TRBV27	TRBJ2-1	ASSSPVDEQF
TRBD2	few	TRBV24-1	TRBJ2-1	ATSANIAGPSYNEQF
TRBD1	few	TRBV4-1	TRBJ2-7	ASSPTGASYEQY
TRBD2	many	TRBV6-5	TRBJ2-2	ASSSLTSGVSRTGELF
NA	NA	TRBV29-1	TRBJ2-7	SVVPGQHEQY
NA	many	TRBV5-1	TRBJ2-3	ASSSERSDTQY
NA	many	TRBV20-1	TRBJ2-3	SAQTTFWGTDTQY
NA	many	TRBV20-1	TRBJ1-5	SASGSANQPQH
NA	NA	TRBV6-2/TRBV6-3	TRBJ1-1	ASSYGVREAF
NA	medium-sized	TRBV27	TRBJ1-5	ASSESYSSNQPQH
NA	NA	TRBV2	TRBJ2-5	ASSKIGGPRETQY
NA	many	TRBV21-1	TRBJ2-7	ASSKAGLAGEKRYEQY
TRBD1	NA	TRBV11-2	TRBJ2-2	ASSRRRQGKNTGELF
NA	NA	TRBV7-2	TRBJ2-3	ASSGGQHRDTQY
NA	many	TRBV7-8	TRBJ1-3	ASSLGRGRTGNTIY
TRBD2	few	TRBV9	TRBJ2-5	ASSVAGGQETQY
TRBD2	many	TRBV20-1	TRBJ2-1	SAPSGRKPNEQF
TRBD2	NA	TRBV5-1	TRBJ2-3	ASSLYPGTSGSTDTQY
NA	many	TRBV29-1	TRBJ1-3	SVEISGNTIY
TRBD1	many	TRBV2	TRBJ1-2	ASRRTGGANYGYT
NA	many	TRBV3-1	TRBJ2-1	ASSQAAPGNEQF
NA	many	TRBV14	TRBJ2-2	ASSPAFTLTGELF
TRBD2	many	TRBV7-3	TRBJ2-3	ASSPQPTSGPAQY
TRBD2	few	TRBV18	TRBJ2-2	ASSKPGLAGAYVTGELF